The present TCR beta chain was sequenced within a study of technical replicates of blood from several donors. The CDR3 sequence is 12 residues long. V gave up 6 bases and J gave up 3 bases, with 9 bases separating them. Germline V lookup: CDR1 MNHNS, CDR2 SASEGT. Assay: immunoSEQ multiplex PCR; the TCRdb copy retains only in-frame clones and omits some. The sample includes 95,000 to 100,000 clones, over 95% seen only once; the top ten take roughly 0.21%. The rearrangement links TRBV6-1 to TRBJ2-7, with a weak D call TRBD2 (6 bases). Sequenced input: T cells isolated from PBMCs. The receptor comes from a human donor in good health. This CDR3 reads CASSRLVYEQYF. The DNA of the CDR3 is TGTGCCAGCAGCAGACTAGTCTACGAGCAGTACTTC.